A selection of T cell receptor beta chains follows, all from one sample in a study of beta chain features in type 1 diabetes. Here immunoSEQ multiplex PCR was the method, and the copy in TCRdb shows in-frame clones only, minus some. Among 220,000 or so clones listed, approximately 70% were seen once. Sequenced input: naive CD4+ T cells from blood. These receptors were taken from a man younger than 40 in good health. The CDR3 runs from the conserved cysteine through the conserved F or W. Each record gives: J gene, V gene, clone size, D gene, CDR3 DNA, CDR3 protein. D genes are given only for firm matches. For some rows the clone size is stated as once, few or many, or as a class when expanded; others skip it.

J: TRBJ2-7; V: TRBV28; size: -; D: -; DNA: TGTGCCAGCAGTAAAACAGGGCACTCCTACGAGCAGTACTTC; CDR3: CASSKTGHSYEQYF
J: TRBJ1-4; V: TRBV29-1; size: once; D: -; DNA: TGCAGCGTAGACGGCAGGGAATCGGACAGATCAACTAATGAAAAACTGTTTTTT; CDR3: CSVDGRESDRSTNEKLFF
J: TRBJ1-2; V: TRBV11-2; size: few; D: TRBD1; DNA: TGTGCCAGCAGCTCCATAGCCCGGGACAGGGGAACTAACTATGGCTACACCTTC; CDR3: CASSSIARDRGTNYGYTF
J: TRBJ2-1; V: TRBV11-2; size: -; D: TRBD2; DNA: TGTGCCAGCAGCTTAGTGGGACTAGTGATGGGTGAGCAGTTCTTC; CDR3: CASSLVGLVMGEQFF
J: TRBJ2-5; V: TRBV7-2; size: -; D: -; DNA: TGTGCCAGCAGCTTAGAGGTAGTCGGGGAGACCCAGTACTTC; CDR3: CASSLEVVGETQYF
J: TRBJ2-5; V: TRBV29-1; size: few; D: -; DNA: TGCAGCGTTGACGACAGTAAAGAGACCCAGTACTTC; CDR3: CSVDDSKETQYF
J: TRBJ2-5; V: TRBV20-1; size: -; D: -; DNA: TGCAGTGCTAGCATCCAAGAGACCCAGTACTTC; CDR3: CSASIQETQYF
J: TRBJ1-2; V: TRBV5-1; size: -; D: TRBD1; DNA: TGCGCCAGCAGCTTGGCCTTCCCGGGACAGGGGGCGCGAAACTATGGCTACACCTTC; CDR3: CASSLAFPGQGARNYGYTF
J: TRBJ1-2; V: TRBV4-1; size: -; D: -; DNA: TGCGCCAGCAGCCAAGAAGGCGGGACAAGAGCTAACTATGGCTACACCTTC; CDR3: CASSQEGGTRANYGYTF
J: TRBJ1-1; V: TRBV29-1; size: -; D: -; DNA: TGCAGCGTTGACGGCAGGGGCCCTACGAACACTGAAGCTTTCTTT; CDR3: CSVDGRGPTNTEAFF
J: TRBJ1-2; V: TRBV15; size: few; D: TRBD1; DNA: TGTGCCACCAGCCGGACAGGCTTCTATGGCTACACCTTC; CDR3: CATSRTGFYGYTF
J: TRBJ1-5; V: TRBV30; size: -; D: -; DNA: TGTGCCTGGAGTGCCCAAGCAGGGAACTATCAGCCCCAGCATTTT; CDR3: CAWSAQAGNYQPQHF
J: TRBJ2-1; V: TRBV29-1; size: few; D: TRBD2; DNA: TGCAGCGTCTCCAGTAGGCTAGCGGGAGACTACAATGAGCAGTTCTTC; CDR3: CSVSSRLAGDYNEQFF
J: TRBJ1-1; V: TRBV29-1; size: -; D: TRBD1; DNA: TGCAGCGTTGGAATGGACAGGATGAACACTGAAGCTTTCTTT; CDR3: CSVGMDRMNTEAFF
J: TRBJ1-6; V: TRBV25-1; size: few; D: -; DNA: TGTGCCAGCAGTGTGGGAGGGCTTAATTCACCCCTCCACTTT; CDR3: CASSVGGLNSPLHF
J: TRBJ2-5; V: TRBV7-9; size: -; D: TRBD2; DNA: TGTGCCAGCAGCTTAGGCCTAGCGGGGCCAGGCTTCCAAGAGACCCAGTACTTC; CDR3: CASSLGLAGPGFQETQYF
J: TRBJ2-3; V: TRBV30; size: -; D: -; DNA: TGTGCATACCAGGTAGATACGCAGTATTTT; CDR3: CAYQVDTQYF
J: TRBJ2-5; V: TRBV5-1; size: -; D: -; DNA: TGCGCCAGCAGCTTGAGGGGACAAGAGACCCAGTACTTC; CDR3: CASSLRGQETQYF
J: TRBJ2-1; V: TRBV11-2; size: -; D: -; DNA: TGTGCCGGGTCGGCAGGGCTCCATGAGCAGTTCTTC; CDR3: CAGSAGLHEQFF
J: TRBJ2-5; V: TRBV30; size: -; D: TRBD1; DNA: TGTGCCTGGAGGGACATCCTGACAGGGAACCAAGAGACCCAGTACTTC; CDR3: CAWRDILTGNQETQYF
J: TRBJ2-7; V: TRBV18; size: -; D: -; DNA: TGTGCCAGCTCACCCGGGACACACTACGAGCAGTACTTC; CDR3: CASSPGTHYEQYF
J: TRBJ2-5; V: TRBV7-8; size: once; D: TRBD2; DNA: TGTGCCAGCAGCTTAGCGAGGAGCGGGGGGCTCCAAGAGACCCAGTACTTC; CDR3: CASSLARSGGLQETQYF
J: TRBJ2-3; V: TRBV29-1; size: -; D: -; DNA: TGCAGCGTTCAAGCTAGCACAGATACGCAGTATTTT; CDR3: CSVQASTDTQYF
J: TRBJ1-1; V: TRBV7-6; size: -; D: -; DNA: TGTGCCAGCAGCCCCAGGGGAATACCGACTGAAGCTTTCTTT; CDR3: CASSPRGIPTEAFF
J: TRBJ2-1; V: TRBV29-1; size: -; D: -; DNA: TGCAGCGTCAGGGGAGCCTCCTACAATGAGCAGTTCTTC; CDR3: CSVRGASYNEQFF
J: TRBJ2-5; V: TRBV14; size: -; D: TRBD2; DNA: TGTGCCAGCAGCCTCGGACTAGCGGGGTCGAGTCAAGAGACCCAGTACTTC; CDR3: CASSLGLAGSSQETQYF
J: TRBJ1-2; V: TRBV25-1; size: -; D: -; DNA: TGTGCCAGCACCTCCTTACAGGGTGGCTACACCTTC; CDR3: CASTSLQGGYTF
J: TRBJ2-5; V: TRBV14; size: -; D: -; DNA: TGTGCCAGCAGCTCGGTCATTGGGACCCAGTACTTC; CDR3: CASSSVIGTQYF
J: TRBJ2-1; V: TRBV28; size: -; D: -; DNA: TGTGCCAGCACCACTGGGGTCTCCTACAATGAGCAGTTCTTC; CDR3: CASTTGVSYNEQFF
J: TRBJ2-3; V: TRBV9; size: once; D: -; DNA: TGTGCCAGCAGCGTAGGACCTAGAGGCGGCACAGATACGCAGTATTTT; CDR3: CASSVGPRGGTDTQYF
J: TRBJ2-3; V: TRBV5-4; size: -; D: -; DNA: TGTGCCAGTACGCGGGCCGAGGGTACAGATACGCAGTATTTT; CDR3: CASTRAEGTDTQYF
J: TRBJ2-5; V: TRBV30; size: -; D: -; DNA: TGTGCCTGGCACCGGACAGTCCAAGAGACCCAGTACTTC; CDR3: CAWHRTVQETQYF
J: TRBJ2-5; V: TRBV29-1; size: -; D: TRBD1; DNA: TGCAGCGTTCGGGACAGGGCCTCCCAAGAGACCCAGTACTTC; CDR3: CSVRDRASQETQYF
J: TRBJ1-3; V: TRBV15; size: -; D: TRBD1; DNA: TGTGCCACCAGCAACCAGGGGGCTGGTGGAAACACCATATATTTT; CDR3: CATSNQGAGGNTIYF
J: TRBJ2-1; V: TRBV4-3; size: -; D: -; DNA: TGCGCCAGCAGCCAAGACAAGGTATCCTACAATGAGCAGTTCTTC; CDR3: CASSQDKVSYNEQFF
J: TRBJ1-2; V: TRBV4-2; size: -; D: -; DNA: TGTGCCAGCAGCCAGGGCCGGGATAACTATGGCTACACCTTC; CDR3: CASSQGRDNYGYTF
J: TRBJ1-2; V: TRBV9; size: -; D: -; DNA: TGTGCCAGCAGCGTACAGGGAGGCTCCTATGGCTACACCTTC; CDR3: CASSVQGGSYGYTF
J: TRBJ2-7; V: TRBV7-2; size: once; D: TRBD2; DNA: TGTGCCAGCAGCTTAGAGGTTAGCGGGAGCTACGAGCAGTACTTC; CDR3: CASSLEVSGSYEQYF
J: TRBJ1-5; V: TRBV30; size: few; D: -; DNA: TGTGCCTGGAGTGTACAAATATCGGGACATAATCAGCCCCAGCATTTT; CDR3: CAWSVQISGHNQPQHF
J: TRBJ2-1; V: TRBV29-1; size: -; D: -; DNA: TGCAGCGTTGAAGTAGGGGATGAGCAGTTCTTC; CDR3: CSVEVGDEQFF
J: TRBJ1-5; V: TRBV27; size: -; D: -; DNA: TGTGCCAGCAGCTTAGACTACGGAAATCAGCCCCAGCATTTT; CDR3: CASSLDYGNQPQHF
J: TRBJ2-1; V: TRBV5-1; size: -; D: -; DNA: TGCGCCAGCAGCCCTAACGCGGGGACGAATGAGCAGTTCTTC; CDR3: CASSPNAGTNEQFF
J: TRBJ2-6; V: TRBV15; size: -; D: -; DNA: TGTGCCACCAGCCCTCGTTGGGGACCGACCTCTGGGGCCAACGTCCTGACTTTC; CDR3: CATSPRWGPTSGANVLTF
J: TRBJ2-7; V: TRBV13; size: once; D: TRBD1; DNA: TGTGCCAGCAGCCGAGGGACAGACGACTACGAGCAGTACTTC; CDR3: CASSRGTDDYEQYF
J: TRBJ2-3; V: TRBV2; size: few; D: TRBD2; DNA: TGTGCCAGCAACCCTAGCGGGGGAAGCACAGATACGCAGTATTTT; CDR3: CASNPSGGSTDTQYF
J: TRBJ1-1; V: TRBV30; size: few; D: -; DNA: TGTGCCCGATTAGAGAGGACTGAAGCTTTCTTT; CDR3: CARLERTEAFF
J: TRBJ2-7; V: TRBV29-1; size: few; D: -; DNA: TGCAGCGCCTGGGACTTGTACTACGAGCAGTACTTC; CDR3: CSAWDLYYEQYF
J: TRBJ2-3; V: TRBV29-1; size: -; D: TRBD1; DNA: TGCAGCGTTGCAGCTAGGACAGGGGATACGCAGTATTTT; CDR3: CSVAARTGDTQYF
J: TRBJ1-2; V: TRBV30; size: -; D: -; DNA: TGTGCCTGGAGCCCCAGGGACTACTTACGTTATGGCTACACCTTC; CDR3: CAWSPRDYLRYGYTF
J: TRBJ2-1; V: TRBV15; size: -; D: -; DNA: TGTGCCACCAGCAGAGTAAGCGGAGGGTTCAATGAGCAGTTCTTC; CDR3: CATSRVSGGFNEQFF
J: TRBJ2-1; V: TRBV18; size: once; D: -; DNA: TGTGCCAGCTCTCTCACGGACTCGGGTGAGCAGTTCTTC; CDR3: CASSLTDSGEQFF
J: TRBJ1-2; V: TRBV29-1; size: -; D: -; DNA: TGCAGCGTTGAAGCTTCGAGGGGCGCCAGTACCTTC; CDR3: CSVEASRGASTF
J: TRBJ2-3; V: TRBV30; size: -; D: -; DNA: TGTGCCTGGGACGATTACCGGGGTCGGCAGTATTTT; CDR3: CAWDDYRGRQYF
J: TRBJ1-2; V: TRBV2; size: -; D: TRBD1; DNA: TGTGCCAGCAGTGAACAGGGGGGAAGCTATGGCTACACCTTC; CDR3: CASSEQGGSYGYTF
J: TRBJ2-1; V: TRBV19; size: -; D: -; DNA: TGTGCCAGTAGTTCTCTTGGGGGCCACAATGAGCAGTTCTTC; CDR3: CASSSLGGHNEQFF
J: TRBJ2-5; V: TRBV9; size: -; D: TRBD2; DNA: TGTGCCAGCAGCGTAGGGACTAGCGGGATCCCTGGAAAGCAGTACTTC; CDR3: CASSVGTSGIPGKQYF